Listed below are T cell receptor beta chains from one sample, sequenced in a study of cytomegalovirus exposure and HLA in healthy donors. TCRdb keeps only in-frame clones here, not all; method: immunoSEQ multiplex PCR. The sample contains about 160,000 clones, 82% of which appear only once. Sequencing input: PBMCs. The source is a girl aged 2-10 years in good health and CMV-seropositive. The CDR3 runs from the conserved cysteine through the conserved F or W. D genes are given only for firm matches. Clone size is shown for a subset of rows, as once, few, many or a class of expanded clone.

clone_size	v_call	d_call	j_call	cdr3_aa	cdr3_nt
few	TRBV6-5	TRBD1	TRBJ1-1	CASSNGQGRAFF	TGTGCCAGCAGCAATGGACAGGGGCGAGCTTTCTTT
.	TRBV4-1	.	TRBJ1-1	CASSQHQGKSEAFF	TGCGCCAGCAGCCAACATCAGGGGAAATCTGAAGCTTTCTTT
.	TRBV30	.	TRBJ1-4	CAWSETATNEKLFF	TGTGCCTGGAGTGAAACAGCAACTAATGAAAAACTGTTTTTT
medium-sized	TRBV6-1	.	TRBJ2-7	CASSEGQGSSYEQYF	TGTGCCAGCAGTGAAGGGCAGGGTAGCTCCTACGAGCAGTACTTC
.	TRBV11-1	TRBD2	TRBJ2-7	CASSLLAGEFEQYF	TGTGCCAGCAGCTTACTCGCGGGAGAATTCGAGCAGTACTTC
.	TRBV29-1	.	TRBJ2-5	CSVEGAETQYF	TGCAGCGTTGAAGGGGCAGAGACCCAGTACTTC
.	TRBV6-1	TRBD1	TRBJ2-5	CAIRQGLETQYF	TGTGCCATCAGACAGGGTCTGGAGACCCAGTACTTC
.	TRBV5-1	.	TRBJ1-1	CASSFGGEAFF	TGCGCCAGCAGCTTCGGGGGGGAGGCTTTCTTT
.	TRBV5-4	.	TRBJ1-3	CASSSSRGESGNTIYF	TGTGCCAGCAGCTCCAGCAGGGGCGAGTCTGGAAACACCATATATTTT
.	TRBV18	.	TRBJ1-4	CASPDMNSEKLFF	TGTGCCAGCCCGGACATGAATAGTGAAAAACTGTTTTTT
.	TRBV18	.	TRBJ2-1	CASSPGGSSYNEQFF	TGTGCCAGCTCACCAGGGGGGAGCTCCTACAATGAGCAGTTCTTC
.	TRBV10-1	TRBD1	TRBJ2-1	CASSEGQAYNEQFF	TGCGCCAGCAGTGAGGGACAGGCTTACAATGAGCAGTTCTTC
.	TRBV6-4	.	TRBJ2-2	CASSDRSTGELFF	TGTGCCAGCAGTGACAGGAGCACCGGGGAGCTGTTTTTT
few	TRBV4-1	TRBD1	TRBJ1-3	CASSPARGLRNTIYF	TGCGCCAGCAGCCCGGCCAGGGGGCTCAGAAACACCATATATTTT
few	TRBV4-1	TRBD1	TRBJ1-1	CASSQGPTGVTEAFF	TGCGCCAGCAGCCAAGGCCCGACAGGGGTTACTGAAGCTTTCTTT
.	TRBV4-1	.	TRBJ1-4	CASSQAARATNEKLFF	TGCGCCAGCAGCCAAGCCGCGAGGGCAACTAATGAAAAACTGTTTTTT
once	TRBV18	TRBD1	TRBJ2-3	CASSPDRGATDTQYF	TGTGCCAGCTCACCGGACAGGGGGGCGACAGATACGCAGTATTTT
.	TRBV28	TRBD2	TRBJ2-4	CASSFWGGGETKNIQYF	TGTGCCAGCAGTTTTTGGGGGGGAGGAGAAACCAAAAACATTCAGTACTTC
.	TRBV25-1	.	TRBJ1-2	CASSDNFYGYTF	TGTGCCAGCAGTGATAATTTCTATGGCTACACCTTC
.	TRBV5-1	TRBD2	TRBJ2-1	CASSLVGGSPNEQFF	TGCGCCAGCAGCTTGGTGGGGGGGTCCCCCAATGAGCAGTTCTTC
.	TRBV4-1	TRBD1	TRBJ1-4	CASSHPGTANEKLFF	TGCGCCAGCAGCCACCCCGGGACAGCTAATGAAAAACTGTTTTTT
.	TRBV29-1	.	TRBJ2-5	CSGMGQSQTQYF	TGCAGCGGGATGGGGCAGTCGCAGACCCAGTACTTC
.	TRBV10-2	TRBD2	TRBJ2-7	CASSALAGDSYEQYF	TGCGCCAGCAGTGCTTTAGCGGGCGACTCCTACGAGCAGTACTTC
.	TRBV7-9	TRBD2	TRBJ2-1	CASSPPVGTSGANEQFF	TGTGCCAGCAGCCCCCCAGTCGGGACTAGCGGGGCAAATGAGCAGTTCTTC
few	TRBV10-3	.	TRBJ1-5	CAISGRTDQPQHF	TGTGCCATCAGTGGGCGGACAGATCAGCCCCAGCATTTT
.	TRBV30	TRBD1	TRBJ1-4	CAWSVRDRVLFF	TGTGCCTGGAGTGTCCGGGACAGGGTTCTGTTTTTT
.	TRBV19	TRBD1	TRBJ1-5	CASSIGTGSNQPQHF	TGTGCCAGTAGTATCGGGACAGGGAGCAATCAGCCCCAGCATTTT
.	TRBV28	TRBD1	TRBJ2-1	CASCRGLNEQFF	TGTGCCAGTTGCAGGGGGCTGAATGAGCAGTTCTTC
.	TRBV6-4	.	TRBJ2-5	CARGWGLDGAEETQYF	TGTGCCAGGGGGTGGGGACTCGACGGCGCTGAAGAGACCCAGTACTTC
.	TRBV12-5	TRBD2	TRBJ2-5	CASGSGTSDYETQYF	TGTGCTAGTGGAAGCGGGACTAGCGATTACGAGACCCAGTACTTC
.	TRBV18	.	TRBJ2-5	CASSPDYKGSGETQYF	TGTGCCAGCTCTCCCGACTACAAAGGATCGGGTGAGACCCAGTACTTC
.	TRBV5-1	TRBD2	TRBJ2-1	CASRLADSSYNEQFF	TGCGCCAGTAGACTAGCGGATAGCTCCTACAATGAGCAGTTCTTC
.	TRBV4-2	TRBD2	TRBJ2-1	CASSQEAGGYYNEQFF	TGTGCCAGCAGCCAAGAGGCGGGAGGATACTACAATGAGCAGTTCTTC
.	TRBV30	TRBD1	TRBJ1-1	CAWSETFTGGTEAFF	TGTGCCTGGAGCGAAACCTTTACAGGGGGCACTGAAGCTTTCTTT
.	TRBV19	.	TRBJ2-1	CASSITGGTYNEQFF	TGTGCCAGTAGTATAACCGGCGGAACCTACAATGAGCAGTTCTTC
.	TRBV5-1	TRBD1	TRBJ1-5	CASSLFAGGWQPQHF	TGCGCCAGCAGCTTGTTTGCAGGGGGCTGGCAGCCCCAGCATTTT
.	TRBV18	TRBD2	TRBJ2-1	CASSPPEREVYNEQFF	TGTGCCAGCTCACCACCGGAGCGGGAGGTTTACAATGAGCAGTTCTTC
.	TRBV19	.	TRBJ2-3	CASSIERAIDTQYF	TGTGCCAGTAGTATAGAACGAGCAATAGATACGCAGTATTTT
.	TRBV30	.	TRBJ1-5	CAWSRGFSGQPQHF	TGTGCCTGGAGTAGGGGGTTCTCGGGCCAGCCCCAGCATTTT
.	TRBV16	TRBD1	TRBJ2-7	CASSPGQGTYEQYF	TGTGCCAGCAGCCCGGGACAGGGAACCTACGAGCAGTACTTC
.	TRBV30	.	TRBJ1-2	CAWSVPGYGYTF	TGTGCCTGGAGTGTCCCAGGCTATGGCTACACCTTC